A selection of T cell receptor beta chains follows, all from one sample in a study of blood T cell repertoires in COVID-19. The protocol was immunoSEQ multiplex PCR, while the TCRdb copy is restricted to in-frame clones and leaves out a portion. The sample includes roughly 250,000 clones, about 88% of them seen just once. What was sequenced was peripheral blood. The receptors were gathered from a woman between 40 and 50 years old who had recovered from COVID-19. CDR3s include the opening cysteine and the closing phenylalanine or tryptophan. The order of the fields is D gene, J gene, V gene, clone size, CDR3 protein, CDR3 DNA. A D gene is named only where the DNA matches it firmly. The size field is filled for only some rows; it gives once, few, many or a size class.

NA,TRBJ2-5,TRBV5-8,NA,CASSFSRTQYF,TGTGCCAGCAGCTTTAGCAGGACCCAGTACTTC
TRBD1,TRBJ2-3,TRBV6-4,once,CASSAQPPGQGADTQYF,TGTGCCAGCAGTGCCCAACCGCCGGGACAGGGGGCAGATACGCAGTATTTT
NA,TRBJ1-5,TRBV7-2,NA,CASSLIWGDQPQHF,TGTGCCAGCAGCTTAATCTGGGGAGACCAGCCCCAGCATTTT
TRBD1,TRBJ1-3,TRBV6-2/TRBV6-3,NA,CASSYGTGKGNTIYF,TGTGCCAGCAGTTACGGGACAGGGAAAGGAAACACCATATATTTT
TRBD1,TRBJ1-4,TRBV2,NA,CASSEADRELFF,TGTGCCAGCAGTGAAGCGGACAGGGAACTGTTTTTT
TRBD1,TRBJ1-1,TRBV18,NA,CASSRSLSGTGENTEAFF,TGTGCCAGCTCACGGTCCCTCTCGGGGACAGGTGAGAACACTGAAGCTTTCTTT
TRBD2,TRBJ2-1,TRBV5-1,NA,CASSPGRGTSLNEQFF,TGCGCCAGCAGCCCGGGCAGGGGGACTAGCCTCAATGAGCAGTTCTTC
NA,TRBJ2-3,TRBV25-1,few,CASSLGGAQTQYF,TGTGCCAGCAGCCTAGGTGGTGCCCAAACGCAGTATTTT
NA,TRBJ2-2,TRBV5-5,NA,CASSPGSSGTGELFF,TGTGCCAGCAGCCCCGGGAGTTCGGGGACCGGGGAGCTGTTTTTT
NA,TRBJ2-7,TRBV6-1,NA,CASSESAGPTYEQYF,TGTGCCAGCAGTGAATCGGCAGGTCCTACCTACGAGCAGTACTTC
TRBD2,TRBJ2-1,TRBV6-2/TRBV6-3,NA,CASSSTSGSYNEQFF,TGTGCCAGCAGTTCAACTAGCGGATCCTACAATGAGCAGTTCTTC
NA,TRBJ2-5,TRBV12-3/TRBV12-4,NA,CASSLRGVETQYF,TGTGCCAGCAGTTTACGGGGTGTAGAGACCCAGTACTTC
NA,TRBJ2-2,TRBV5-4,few,CASSSAAEPNTGELFF,TGTGCCAGCAGCTCGGCCGCGGAACCGAACACCGGGGAGCTGTTTTTT
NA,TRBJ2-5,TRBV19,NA,CASKGVGETQYF,TGTGCCAGTAAGGGGGTGGGGGAGACCCAGTACTTC
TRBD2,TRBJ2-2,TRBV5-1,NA,CASSLVPAGGGGELFF,TGCGCCAGCAGCTTGGTTCCAGCGGGGGGAGGCGGGGAGCTGTTTTTT
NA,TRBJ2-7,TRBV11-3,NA,CASSLEQGPTYEQYF,TGTGCCAGCAGCTTAGAGCAGGGGCCGACCTACGAGCAGTACTTC
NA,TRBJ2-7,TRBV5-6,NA,CASSVEVNSYEQYF,TGTGCCAGCAGCGTAGAAGTAAACTCCTACGAGCAGTACTTC
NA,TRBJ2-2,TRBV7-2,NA,CASSFSGGSNTGELFF,TGTGCCAGCAGCTTTAGCGGCGGTTCTAACACCGGGGAGCTGTTTTTT
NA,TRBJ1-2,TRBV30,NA,CAWSVRDGYGYTF,TGTGCCTGGAGTGTCAGGGATGGCTATGGCTACACCTTC
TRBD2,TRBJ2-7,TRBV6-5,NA,CASSYSGATYEQYF,TGTGCCAGCAGTTACAGCGGGGCCACCTACGAGCAGTACTTC
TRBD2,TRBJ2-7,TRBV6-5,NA,CASSWGLAGREQYF,TGTGCCAGCAGTTGGGGACTAGCGGGAAGGGAGCAGTACTTC
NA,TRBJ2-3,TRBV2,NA,CASSPPGLRTDTQYF,TGTGCCAGCAGTCCGCCGGGACTCCGCACAGATACGCAGTATTTT
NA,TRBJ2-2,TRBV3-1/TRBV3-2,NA,CASSPVPGGELFF,TGTGCCAGCAGCCCTGTTCCAGGCGGGGAGCTGTTTTTT
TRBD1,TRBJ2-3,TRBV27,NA,CASSPPRRQGAHQDTQYF,TGTGCCAGCAGCCCACCTAGAAGACAGGGGGCGCATCAAGATACGCAGTATTTT
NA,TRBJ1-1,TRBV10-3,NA,CAISPTMNTEAFF,TGTGCCATCAGTCCTACCATGAACACTGAAGCTTTCTTT
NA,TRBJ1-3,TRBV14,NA,CASRLRGSGNTIYF,TGTGCCAGCAGACTAAGGGGATCTGGAAACACCATATATTTT
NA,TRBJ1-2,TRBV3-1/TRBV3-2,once,CASSQDLGSYYGYTF,TGTGCCAGCAGCCAAGATCTAGGCAGCTACTATGGCTACACCTTC